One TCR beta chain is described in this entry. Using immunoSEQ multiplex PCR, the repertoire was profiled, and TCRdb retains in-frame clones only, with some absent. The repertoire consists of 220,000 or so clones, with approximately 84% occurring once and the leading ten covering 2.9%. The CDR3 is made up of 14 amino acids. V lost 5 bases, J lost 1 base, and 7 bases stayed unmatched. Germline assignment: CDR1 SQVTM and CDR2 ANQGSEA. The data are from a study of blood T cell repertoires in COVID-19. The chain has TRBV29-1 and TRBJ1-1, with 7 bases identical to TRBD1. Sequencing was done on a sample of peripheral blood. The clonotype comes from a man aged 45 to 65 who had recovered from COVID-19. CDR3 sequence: CSVHRGPRNTEAFF. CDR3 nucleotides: TGCAGCGTTCACAGGGGCCCCCGGAACACTGAAGCTTTCTTT. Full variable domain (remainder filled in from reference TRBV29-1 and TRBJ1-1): SAVISQKPSRDICQRGTSLTIQCQVDSQVTMMFWYRQQPGQSLTLIATANQGSEATYESGFVIDKFPISRPNLTFSTLTVSNMSPEDSSIYLCSVHRGPRNTEAFFGQGTRLTVV.